The 8 T cell receptor beta chains below were found in one sample sequenced in a study of tumor and adjacent non-tumor tissue in lung cancer. The library came from three nested PCR rounds adapted from ARM-PCR protocols. TCRdb redid the calling of the multiplex PCR reads with MiXCR, one entry per CDR3 protein. The sample records almost 75,000 distinct CDR3 sequences, around 65% being singletons. No cell sorting was done before RNA was extracted from the tissue. The normal lung tissue was taken more than 3 cm from the tumor edge. Input material: distant non-tumor lung tissue. The receptors shown here come from a woman aged 50 to 60 with non-small cell lung cancer.

This clonotype was seen only once. The DNA for the CDR3 is TGTGCCAGCAGTTTATGGGACAGTGCCGTTCATGAGCAGTTCTTC. It encodes CASSLWDSAVHEQFF. V gene TRBV28 combines with J gene TRBJ2-1; a weak D match, TRBD1 (6 bases). The CDR3 is made up of 15 amino acids. V was shortened by 0 bases and J by 8 bases, with 14 bases between the two germline ends. Germline V gene data show CDR1 as MDHEN and CDR2 as SYDVKM.

The chain employs TRBV5-4 and TRBJ2-2; no clear D gene. The CDR3 loop spans 12 amino acids. Looked up from germline, CDR1 is SGHNT and CDR2 is YYREEE (reference sequence). The CDR3 DNA follows: TGTGCTAGTAGCCTTGTGGGCGGGGAGCTGTTTTTT. Translation: CASSLVGGELFF.

A remark on this clonotype: An end of the junction does not agree with germline; a read error may underlie this. The chain couples TRBV11-1 to TRBJ2-3; perhaps TRBD1 as D (6 bases). Germline-derived CDR1 and CDR2 are SGHAT and FQDESV (reference sequence). The CDR3 runs to 14 residues. The CDR3 sequence: CASSLATGTYTQYF. The CDR3 bases are TGTGCTAGCAGCTTAGCGACCGGGACATATACGCAATATTTT. Full variable domain (outside the CDR3, taken from reference TRBV11-1 and TRBJ2-3): EAEVAQSPRYKITEKSQAVAFWCDPISGHATLYWYRQILGQGPELLVQFQDESVVDDSQLPKDRFSAERLKGVDSTLKIQPAELGDSAMYLCASSLATGTYTQYFGPGTRLTVL.

Worth noting for this clonotype: This sequence may be a read error, since a much larger clone differs from it by one base. The chain employs TRBV7-8 and TRBJ1-3; perhaps TRBD1 as D (5 bases). Germline-derived CDR1 and CDR2 are SGHVS and FQNEAQ. The CDR3 sequence is 15 residues long. CDR3 amino acids: CASGLTENSGNTIYF. For the CDR3, the DNA is TGTGCCAGCGGCTTGACAGAAAACTCTGGAAACACCATATATTTT.

About this clonotype itself: One end of the junction is discordant with germline, which a read error may explain. The chain joins TRBV20-1 to TRBJ2-1; TRBD1 matches 9 bases. Germline V gene lookup returns CDR1 DFQATT and CDR2 SNEGSKA (reference sequence). This CDR3 region has 16 residues. CDR3 region: CSARTPGQGMIDEQLF. The CDR3 DNA is TGCAGTGCTAGAACCCCGGGACAGGGTATGATCGATGAGCAGCTCTTC.

This clonotype was detected ten times or more. The V and J genes are TRBV10-2 and TRBJ2-1, with D perhaps matching TRBD1 (5 bases). CDR3 length: 14 amino acids. V lost 2 bases and J lost 2, with 7 bases in between. The germline CDR1 and CDR2 sequences are WSHSY and SAAADI. The CDR3 sequence: CASSEPGTYNEQFF. The CDR3 nucleotides read TGCGCCAGCAGTGAGCCAGGGACCTACAATGAGCAGTTCTTC.

With regard to this clonotype: Given the absence of the conserved phenylalanine or tryptophan at the CDR3 end, a read error is likely. The rearrangement joins TRBV20-1 to TRBJ2-1; D perhaps matches TRBD1 (6 bases). Trimming took off 0 bases at V and 5 bases at J, with 17 bases between the two ends. Germline CDR1 is DFQATT and CDR2 is SNEGSKA (reference sequence). The CDR3 is made up of 16 amino acids. In nucleotides, the CDR3 is TGCAGTGCTAGAGATCAGGGGACATGGGTCGACAATGAGCAGTTCTCC. Protein product: CSARDQGTWVDNEQFS.

This clonotype was observed a single time. Likely a read error: the CDR3 ends without its conserved phenylalanine or tryptophan. The limits of the CDR3 on the DNA are not certain, so only TCRdb's listed CDR3 is given. The chain is built from TRBV24-1 and TRBJ2-3; TRBD2 is taken as the D call from the table, unchecked against the DNA. CDR1 KGHDR and CDR2 SFDVKD come from the germline V gene. Inclusive of both ends, the CDR3 amounts to 17 amino acids. This CDR3 is CATSDARAVKTTDTHYY.